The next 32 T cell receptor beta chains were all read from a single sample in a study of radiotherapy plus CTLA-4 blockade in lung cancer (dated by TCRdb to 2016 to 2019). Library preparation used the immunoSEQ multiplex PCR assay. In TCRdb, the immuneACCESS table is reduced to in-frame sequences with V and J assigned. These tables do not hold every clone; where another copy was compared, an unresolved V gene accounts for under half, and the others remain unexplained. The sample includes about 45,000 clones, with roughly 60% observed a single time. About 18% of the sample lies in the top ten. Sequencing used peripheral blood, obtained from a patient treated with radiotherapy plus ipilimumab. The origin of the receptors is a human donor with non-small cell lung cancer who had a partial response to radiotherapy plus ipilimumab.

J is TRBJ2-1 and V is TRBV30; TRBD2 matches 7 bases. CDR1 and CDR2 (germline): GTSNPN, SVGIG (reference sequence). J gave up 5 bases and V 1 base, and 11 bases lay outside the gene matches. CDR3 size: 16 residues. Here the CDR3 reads CAWSAPYGRANNEQFF. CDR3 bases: TGTGCCTGGAGTGCTCCTTATGGGAGGGCCAACAATGAGCAGTTCTTC.

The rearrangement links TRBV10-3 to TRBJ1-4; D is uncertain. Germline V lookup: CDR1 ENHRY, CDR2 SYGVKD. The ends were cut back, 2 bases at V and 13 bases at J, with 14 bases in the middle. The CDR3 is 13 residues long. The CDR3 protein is CAISEPEREGLFF. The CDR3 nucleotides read TGTGCCATCAGTGAGCCCGAAAGGGAGGGACTGTTTTTT.

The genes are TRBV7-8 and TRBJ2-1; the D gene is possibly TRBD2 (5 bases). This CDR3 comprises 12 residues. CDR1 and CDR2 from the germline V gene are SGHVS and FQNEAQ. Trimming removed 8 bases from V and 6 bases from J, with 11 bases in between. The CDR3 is CASPGEGNEQFF. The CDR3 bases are TGTGCCAGCCCCGGCGAGGGCAATGAGCAGTTCTTC.

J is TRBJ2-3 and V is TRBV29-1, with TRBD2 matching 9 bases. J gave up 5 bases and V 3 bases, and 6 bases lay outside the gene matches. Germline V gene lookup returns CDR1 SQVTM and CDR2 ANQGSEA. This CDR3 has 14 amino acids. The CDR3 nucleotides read TGCAGCGTTGATGGGCGGGAGGGCGTAGATACGCAGTATTTT. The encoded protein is CSVDGREGVDTQYF.

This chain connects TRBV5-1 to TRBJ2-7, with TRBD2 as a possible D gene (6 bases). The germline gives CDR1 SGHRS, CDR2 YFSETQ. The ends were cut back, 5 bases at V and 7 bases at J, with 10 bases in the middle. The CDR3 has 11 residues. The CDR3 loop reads CASSSGREQYF. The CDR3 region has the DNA TGCGCCAGCAGTTCGGGGAGGGAGCAGTACTTC. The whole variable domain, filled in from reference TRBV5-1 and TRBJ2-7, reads KAGVTQTPRYLIKTRGQQVTLSCSPISGHRSVSWYQQTPGQGLQFLFEYFSETQRNKGNFPGRFSGRQFSNSRSEMNVSTLELGDSALYLCASSSGREQYFGPGTRLTVT.

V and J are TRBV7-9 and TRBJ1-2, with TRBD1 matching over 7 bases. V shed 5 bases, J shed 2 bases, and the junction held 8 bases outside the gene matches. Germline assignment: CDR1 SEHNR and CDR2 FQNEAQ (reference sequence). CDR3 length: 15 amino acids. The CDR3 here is CASSEAGTENYGYTF. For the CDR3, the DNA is TGTGCCAGCAGCGAAGCCGGGACAGAGAACTATGGCTACACCTTC.

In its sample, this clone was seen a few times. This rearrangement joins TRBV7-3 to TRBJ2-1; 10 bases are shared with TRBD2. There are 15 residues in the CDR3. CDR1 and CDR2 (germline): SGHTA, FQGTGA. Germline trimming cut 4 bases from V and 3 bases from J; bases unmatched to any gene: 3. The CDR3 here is CASSYGLAVYNEQFF. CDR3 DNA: TGTGCCAGCAGCTACGGACTAGCGGTCTACAATGAGCAGTTCTTC.

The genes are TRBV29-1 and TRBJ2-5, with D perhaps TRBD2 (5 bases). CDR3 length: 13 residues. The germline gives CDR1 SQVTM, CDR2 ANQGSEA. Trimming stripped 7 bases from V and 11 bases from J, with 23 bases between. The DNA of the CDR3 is TGCAGCGCAACCGTTGGGTTATGGGGAGAGCAGTACTTC. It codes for CSATVGLWGEQYF.

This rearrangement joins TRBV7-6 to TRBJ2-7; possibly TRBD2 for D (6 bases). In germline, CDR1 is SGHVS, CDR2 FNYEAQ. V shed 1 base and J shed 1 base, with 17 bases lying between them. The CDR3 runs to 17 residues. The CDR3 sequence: CASSLGGAGGHSYEQYF. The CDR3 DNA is TGTGCCAGCAGCTTAGGTGGGGCCGGGGGTCATTCCTACGAGCAGTACTTC.

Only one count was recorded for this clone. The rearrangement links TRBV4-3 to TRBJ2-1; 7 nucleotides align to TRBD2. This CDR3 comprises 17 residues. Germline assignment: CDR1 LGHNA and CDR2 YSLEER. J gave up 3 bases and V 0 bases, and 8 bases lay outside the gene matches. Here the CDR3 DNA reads TGCGCCAGCAGCCAAGATGTCCAGGGAGGGTTCTACAATGAGCAGTTCTTC. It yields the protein CASSQDVQGGFYNEQFF.

The CDR3 loop reads CASGRGVFQETQYF. The CDR3 DNA is TGTGCCAGCGGGCGGGGAGTGTTCCAAGAGACCCAGTACTTC. The rearrangement links TRBV27 to TRBJ2-5; D is perhaps TRBD2 (6 bases). The CDR3 extends over 14 amino acids. Germline-derived CDR1 and CDR2 are MNHEY and SMNVEV (reference sequence). V was clipped by 8 bases and J by 1 base, with 14 bases between them.

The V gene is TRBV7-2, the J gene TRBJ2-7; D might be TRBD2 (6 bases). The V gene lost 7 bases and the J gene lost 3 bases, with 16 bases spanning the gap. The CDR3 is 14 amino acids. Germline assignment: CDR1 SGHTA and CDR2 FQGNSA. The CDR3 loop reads CASTPGGEFYEQYF. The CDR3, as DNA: TGTGCCAGCACCCCAGGCGGGGAGTTCTACGAGCAGTACTTC.

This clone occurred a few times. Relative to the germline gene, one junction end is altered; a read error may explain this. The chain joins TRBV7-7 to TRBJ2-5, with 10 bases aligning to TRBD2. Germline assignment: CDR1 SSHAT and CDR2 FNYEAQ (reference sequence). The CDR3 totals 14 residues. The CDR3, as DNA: TGTGCTAGCAGCTCAGCGGGGGGGCAAGAGACCCAGTACTTC. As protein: CASSSAGGQETQYF.

The chain's CDR3 is CASSSGTGIGELFF. The CDR3, as DNA: TGTGCCAGCTCGAGCGGGACGGGCATCGGGGAGCTGTTTTTT. V usage is TRBV6-5 and J usage is TRBJ2-2, with TRBD2 matching over 7 bases. V was pared by 8 bases and J by 7 bases, with 10 bases of the junction left unmatched. This CDR3 region has 14 residues. Germline V CDR1 and CDR2: MNHEY, SVGAGI.

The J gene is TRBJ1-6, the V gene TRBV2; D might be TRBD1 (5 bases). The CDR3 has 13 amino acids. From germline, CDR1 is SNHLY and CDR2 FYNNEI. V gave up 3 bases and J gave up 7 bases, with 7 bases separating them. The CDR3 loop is CASSEDINSPLHF. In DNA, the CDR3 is TGTGCCAGCAGTGAGGACATCAATTCACCCCTCCACTTT. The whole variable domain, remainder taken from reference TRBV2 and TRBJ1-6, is EPEVTQTPSHQVTQMGQEVILRCVPISNHLYFYWYRQILGQKVEFLVSFYNNEISEKSEIFDDQFSVERPDGSNFTLKIRSTKLEDSAMYFCASSEDINSPLHFGNGTRLTVT.

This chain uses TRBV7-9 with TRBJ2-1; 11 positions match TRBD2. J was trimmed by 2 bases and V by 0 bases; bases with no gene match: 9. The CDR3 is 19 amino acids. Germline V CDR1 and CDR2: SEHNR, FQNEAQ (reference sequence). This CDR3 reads CASSLAPGLAASPYNEQFF. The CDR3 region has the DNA TGTGCCAGCAGCTTAGCGCCGGGACTAGCGGCCTCACCCTACAATGAGCAGTTCTTC.

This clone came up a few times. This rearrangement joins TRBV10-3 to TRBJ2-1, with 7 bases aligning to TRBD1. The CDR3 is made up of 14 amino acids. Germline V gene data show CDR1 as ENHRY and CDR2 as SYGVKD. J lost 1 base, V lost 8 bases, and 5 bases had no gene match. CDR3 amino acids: CAIRDRESYNEQFF. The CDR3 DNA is TGTGCCATCCGGGACAGAGAGTCCTACAATGAGCAGTTCTTC.

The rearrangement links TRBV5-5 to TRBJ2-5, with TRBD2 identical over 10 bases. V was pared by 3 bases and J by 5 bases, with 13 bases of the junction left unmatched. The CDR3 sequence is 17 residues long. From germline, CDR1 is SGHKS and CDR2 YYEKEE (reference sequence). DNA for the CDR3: TGTGCCAGCAGCTACTCATTTAGCGGGGGGCAGAGGGAGACCCAGTACTTC. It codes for CASSYSFSGGQRETQYF.

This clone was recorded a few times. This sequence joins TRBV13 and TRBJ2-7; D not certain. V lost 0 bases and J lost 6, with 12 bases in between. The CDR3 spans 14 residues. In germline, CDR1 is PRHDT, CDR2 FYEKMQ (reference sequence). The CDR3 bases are TGTGCCAGCAGCTTAGGACCCCCCCCTATCGAGCAGTACTTC. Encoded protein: CASSLGPPPIEQYF.

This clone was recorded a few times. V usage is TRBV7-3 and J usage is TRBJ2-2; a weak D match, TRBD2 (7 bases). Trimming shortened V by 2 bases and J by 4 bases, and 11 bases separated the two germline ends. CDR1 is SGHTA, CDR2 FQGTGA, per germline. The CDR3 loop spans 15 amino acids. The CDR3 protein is CASSLWGGATGELFF. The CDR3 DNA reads TGTGCCAGCAGCTTATGGGGGGGGGCCACCGGGGAGCTGTTTTTT.

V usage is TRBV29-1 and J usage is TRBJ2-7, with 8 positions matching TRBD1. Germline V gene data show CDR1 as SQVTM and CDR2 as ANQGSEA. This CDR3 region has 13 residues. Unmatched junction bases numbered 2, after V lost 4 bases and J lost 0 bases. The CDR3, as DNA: TGCAGCGTTGGACAGGGGAACTCCTACGAGCAGTACTTC. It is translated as CSVGQGNSYEQYF.

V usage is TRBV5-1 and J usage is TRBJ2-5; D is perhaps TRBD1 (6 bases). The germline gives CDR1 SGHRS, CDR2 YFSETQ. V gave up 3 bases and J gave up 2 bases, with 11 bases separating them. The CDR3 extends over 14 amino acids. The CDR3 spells CASSSRGWQETQYF. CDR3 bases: TGCGCCAGCAGCTCCAGGGGTTGGCAAGAGACCCAGTACTTC.

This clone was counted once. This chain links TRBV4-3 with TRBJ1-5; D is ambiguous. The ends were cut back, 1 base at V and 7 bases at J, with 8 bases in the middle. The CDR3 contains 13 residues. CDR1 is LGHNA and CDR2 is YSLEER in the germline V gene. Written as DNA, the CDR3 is TGCGCCAGCAGCCAAGTCAGCGGGCAGCCCCAGCATTTT. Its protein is CASSQVSGQPQHF.

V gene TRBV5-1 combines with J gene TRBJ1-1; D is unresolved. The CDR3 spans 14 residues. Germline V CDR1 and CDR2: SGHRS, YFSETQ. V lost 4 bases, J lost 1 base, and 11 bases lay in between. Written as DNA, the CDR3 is TGCGCCAGCAGCCCGGCGGCCTCGAACACTGAAGCTTTCTTT. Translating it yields CASSPAASNTEAFF.

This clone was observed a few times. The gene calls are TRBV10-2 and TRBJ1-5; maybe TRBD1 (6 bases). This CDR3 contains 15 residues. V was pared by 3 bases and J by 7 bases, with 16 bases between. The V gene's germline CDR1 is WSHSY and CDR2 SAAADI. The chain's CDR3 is CASSDPDRTKQPQHF. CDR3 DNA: TGCGCCAGCAGTGACCCTGACAGGACCAAACAGCCCCAGCATTTT.

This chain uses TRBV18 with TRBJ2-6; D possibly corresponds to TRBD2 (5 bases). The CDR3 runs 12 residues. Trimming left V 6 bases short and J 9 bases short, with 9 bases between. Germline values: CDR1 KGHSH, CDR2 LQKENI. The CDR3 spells CASSRRDNVLTF. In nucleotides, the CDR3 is TGTGCCAGCTCCCGACGGGACAACGTCCTGACTTTC.

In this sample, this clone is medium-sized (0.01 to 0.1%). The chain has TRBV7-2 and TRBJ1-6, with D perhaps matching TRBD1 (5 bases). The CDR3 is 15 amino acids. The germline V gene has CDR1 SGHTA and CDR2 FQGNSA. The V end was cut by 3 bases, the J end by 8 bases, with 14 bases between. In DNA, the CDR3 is TGTGCCAGCAGCTTCCACCGCCAAGGGGATTCACCCCTCCACTTT. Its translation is CASSFHRQGDSPLHF.

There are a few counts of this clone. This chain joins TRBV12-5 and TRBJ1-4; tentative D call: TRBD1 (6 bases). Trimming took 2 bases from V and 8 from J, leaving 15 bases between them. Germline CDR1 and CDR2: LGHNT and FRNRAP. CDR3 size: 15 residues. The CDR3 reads CASGLSQGLGEKLFF. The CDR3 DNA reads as TGTGCTAGTGGTTTGTCCCAGGGGTTGGGCGAAAAACTGTTTTTT.

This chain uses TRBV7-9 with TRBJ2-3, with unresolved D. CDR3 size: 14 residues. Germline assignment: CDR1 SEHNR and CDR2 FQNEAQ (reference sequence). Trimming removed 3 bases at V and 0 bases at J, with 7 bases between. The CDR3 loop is CASSFITSTDTQYF. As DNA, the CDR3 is TGTGCCAGCAGCTTCATAACTAGCACAGATACGCAGTATTTT. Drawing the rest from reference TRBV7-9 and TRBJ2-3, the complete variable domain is DTGVSQNPRHKITKRGQNVTFRCDPISEHNRLYWYRQTLGQGPEFLTYFQNEAQLEKSRLLSDRFSAERPKGSFSTLEIQRTEQGDSAMYLCASSFITSTDTQYFGPGTRLTVL.

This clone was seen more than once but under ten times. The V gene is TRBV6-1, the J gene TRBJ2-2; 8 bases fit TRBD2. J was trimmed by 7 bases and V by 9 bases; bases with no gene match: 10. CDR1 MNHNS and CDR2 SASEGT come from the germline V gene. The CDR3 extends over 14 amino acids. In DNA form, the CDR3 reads TGTGCCAGTAGGGTCGGGGGGGCGAGCGGGGAGCTGTTTTTT. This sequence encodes CASRVGGASGELFF.

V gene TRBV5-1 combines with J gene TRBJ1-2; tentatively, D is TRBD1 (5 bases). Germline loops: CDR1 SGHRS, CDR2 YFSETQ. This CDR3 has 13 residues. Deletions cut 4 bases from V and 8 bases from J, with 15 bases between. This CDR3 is CASSPGGAIGYTF. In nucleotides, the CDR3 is TGCGCCAGCAGCCCTGGAGGGGCTATCGGCTACACCTTC.

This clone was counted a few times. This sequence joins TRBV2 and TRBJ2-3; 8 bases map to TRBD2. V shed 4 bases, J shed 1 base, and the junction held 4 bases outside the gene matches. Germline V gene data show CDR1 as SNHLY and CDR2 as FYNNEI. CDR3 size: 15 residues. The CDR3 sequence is CASSGSGVGTDTQYF. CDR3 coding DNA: TGTGCCAGCAGTGGTAGCGGGGTTGGCACAGATACGCAGTATTTT.